Presented here are 2 T cell receptor beta chains from one specimen sequenced in a study of beta chain features in type 1 diabetes. The study reverse transcribed the entire isolated RNA, so it sequenced expressed TCRB transcripts. Profiling relied on immunoSEQ multiplex PCR, and the TCRdb table lists in-frame clones only, not all of them. The table lists 150,000 to 190,000 clones, about 7.3% of them singletons. Input material: central memory CD4+ T cells from blood. Source of these receptors: a young man in good health.

In this sample, this clone turned up a few times. The V gene is TRBV4-3, the J gene TRBJ2-3; the match to TRBD1 covers 8 bases. CDR3 length: 15 residues. Germline CDR1 and CDR2: LGHNA and YSLEER. After removal of 0 bases from V and 6 bases from J, the junction contained 5 bases not matched to a gene. The CDR3 DNA reads TGCGCCAGCAGCCAAGAGGACAGGGAATGGGATACGCAGTATTTT. Amino acid sequence: CASSQEDREWDTQYF.

A few counts support this clone. The CDR3 loop reads CASSLRGSEQYF. DNA for the CDR3: TGTGCCAGCAGCTTGAGGGGGAGCGAGCAGTACTTC. The gene calls are TRBV7-9 and TRBJ2-7; TRBD1 might be the D (6 bases). There are 12 residues in the CDR3. CDR1 and CDR2 (germline): SEHNR, FQNEAQ (reference sequence). Trimming shortened V by 3 bases and J by 6 bases, and 9 bases separated the two germline ends.